These 10 T cell receptor beta chains originate from one sample sequenced in a study of blood T cell repertoires in COVID-19. The protocol was immunoSEQ multiplex PCR, while the TCRdb copy is restricted to in-frame clones and leaves out a portion. The sample lists some 190,000 clones, about 88% occurring once. Sequencing was done on a sample of peripheral blood. Source of these receptors: a human donor in a cohort sampled during active COVID-19.

In its sample, this clone was seen once. The chain recombines TRBV6-2 or TRBV6-3 with TRBJ2-7; TRBD2 is a possible D gene (6 bases). This CDR3 contains 14 residues. Germline CDR1 MNHEY, CDR2 SVGEGT. V was shortened by 10 bases and J by 1 base, with 17 bases between the two germline ends. CDR3 nucleotides: TGTGCCACCAGCAACCGGGACTGGTCCTACGAGCAGTACTTC. This sequence encodes CATSNRDWSYEQYF.

The chain couples TRBV19 to TRBJ1-2; 7 nucleotides line up with TRBD1. Germline loops: CDR1 LNHDA, CDR2 SQIVND (reference sequence). The CDR3 length is 14 residues. After removal of 10 bases from V and 0 bases from J, the junction contained 8 bases not matched to a gene. CDR3 nucleotides: TGTGCCACCCAAGGGACAGCTACTAACTATGGCTACACCTTC. Amino acids: CATQGTATNYGYTF.

This clone was detected only a few times. The V gene is TRBV19, the J gene TRBJ1-5; TRBD1 aligns across 7 bases. The J segment lost 7 bases and the V segment lost 7 bases, leaving 7 bases of the junction unmatched. The V gene's germline CDR1 is LNHDA and CDR2 SQIVND (reference sequence). The CDR3 totals 13 residues. CDR3 in DNA: TGTGCCAGTAAGACAGGGTCACAACAGCCCCAGCATTTT. Its protein is CASKTGSQQPQHF. The full variable domain, its missing parts supplied by reference TRBV19 and TRBJ1-5, is DGGITQSPKYLFRKEGQNVTLSCEQNLNHDAMYWYRQDPGQGLRLIYYSQIVNDFQKGDIAEGYSVSREKKESFPLTVTSAQKNPTAFYLCASKTGSQQPQHFGDGTRLSIL.

J is TRBJ1-5 and V is TRBV19, with D possibly being TRBD1 (5 bases). Germline V CDR1 and CDR2: LNHDA, SQIVND (reference sequence). Trimming removed 5 bases from V and 4 bases from J, with 15 bases in between. The CDR3 runs 15 residues. The CDR3 nucleotides read TGTGCCAGTAGTGGGCAGGGTGGTCGAAATCAGCCCCAGCATTTT. Protein sequence: CASSGQGGRNQPQHF.

The chain is built from TRBV4-3 and TRBJ2-1; TRBD2 is a possible D gene (7 bases). Germline V CDR1 and CDR2: LGHNA, YSLEER. V lost 0 bases and J lost 0, with 21 bases in between. The CDR3 extends over 20 amino acids. The chain's CDR3 is CASSQDFLRRGGSSYNEQFF. The CDR3 coding sequence is TGCGCCAGCAGCCAAGATTTTCTCCGTAGGGGGGGGAGCTCCTACAATGAGCAGTTCTTC.

V gene TRBV4-3 combines with J gene TRBJ1-2, with D uncertain. This CDR3 has 15 residues. V lost 4 bases to trimming and J lost 0 bases, with 12 bases between them. Germline CDR1 LGHNA, CDR2 YSLEER. CDR3 in amino acids: CASSRHEFANYGYTF. In nucleotides, the CDR3 is TGCGCCAGCAGCCGACACGAGTTCGCTAACTATGGCTACACCTTC.

This chain links TRBV4-3 with TRBJ2-7; no clear D. This CDR3 has 18 residues. Germline CDR1 and CDR2: LGHNA and YSLEER. V was trimmed by 4 bases and J by 1 base, leaving 23 bases between them. The CDR3 coding sequence is TGCGCCAGCAGCCCCAGTTGGGTGACTGAACACGGATCCTACGAGCAGTACTTC. Translation: CASSPSWVTEHGSYEQYF.

The chain links TRBV5-6 to TRBJ2-5; TRBD1 might be the D (8 bases). The CDR3 totals 14 residues. Trimming took 0 bases from V and 4 from J, leaving 10 bases between them. Germline lookup yields CDR1 SGHDT and CDR2 YYEEEE. In DNA form, the CDR3 reads TGTGCCAGCAGCTTGGACAGGGGGGGAGAGACCCAGTACTTC. Translation gives CASSLDRGGETQYF.

J is TRBJ2-7 and V is TRBV4-2; 7 bases are a match to TRBD2. The CDR3 runs 14 residues. Per the germline V gene, CDR1 is LGHNA and CDR2 is YNFKEQ. V trimming: 4 bases; J trimming: 7 bases; junction bases outside the gene matches: 10. DNA of the CDR3: TGTGCCAGCAGCCTACGGACTAGTGTTTTTGAGCAGTACTTC. Its protein product is CASSLRTSVFEQYF.

This chain connects TRBV7-2 to TRBJ2-1; D is perhaps TRBD2 (5 bases). The V end was cut by 5 bases, the J end by 6 bases, with 11 bases between. Per the germline V gene, CDR1 is SGHTA and CDR2 is FQGNSA. There are 13 residues in the CDR3. DNA of the CDR3: TGTGCCAGCAGCCCCCAAGGAGGCAATGAGCAGTTCTTC. Protein sequence: CASSPQGGNEQFF.